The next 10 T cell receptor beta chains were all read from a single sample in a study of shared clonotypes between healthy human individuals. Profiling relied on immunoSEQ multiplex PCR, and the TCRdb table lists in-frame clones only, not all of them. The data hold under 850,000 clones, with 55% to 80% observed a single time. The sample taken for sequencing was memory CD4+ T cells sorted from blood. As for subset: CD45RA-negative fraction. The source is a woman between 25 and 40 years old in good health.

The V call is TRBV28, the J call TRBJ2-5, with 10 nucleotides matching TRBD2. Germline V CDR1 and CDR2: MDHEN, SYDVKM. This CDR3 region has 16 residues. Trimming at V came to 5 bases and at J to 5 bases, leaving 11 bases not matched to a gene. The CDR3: CASSPLLAGARETQYF. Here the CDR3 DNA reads TGTGCCAGCAGTCCGCTTCTAGCGGGGGCTAGGGAGACCCAGTACTTC.

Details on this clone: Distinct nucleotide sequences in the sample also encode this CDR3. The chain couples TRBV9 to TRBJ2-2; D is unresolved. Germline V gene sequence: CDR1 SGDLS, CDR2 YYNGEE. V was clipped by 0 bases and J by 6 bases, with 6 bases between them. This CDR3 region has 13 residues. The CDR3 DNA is TGTGCCAGCAGCGTAGTGGGTTCCGGGGAGCTGTTTTTT. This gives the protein CASSVVGSGELFF.

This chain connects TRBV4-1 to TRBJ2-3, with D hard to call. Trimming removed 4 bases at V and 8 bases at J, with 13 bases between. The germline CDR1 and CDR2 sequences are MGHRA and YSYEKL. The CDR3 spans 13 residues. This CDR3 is CASSRLGLGTQYF. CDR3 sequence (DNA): TGCGCCAGCAGCCGCCTAGGGCTGGGTACGCAGTATTTT.

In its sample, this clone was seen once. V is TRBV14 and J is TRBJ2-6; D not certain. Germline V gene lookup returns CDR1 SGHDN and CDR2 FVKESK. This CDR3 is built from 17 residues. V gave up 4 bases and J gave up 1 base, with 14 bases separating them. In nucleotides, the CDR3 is TGTGCCAGCAGCCCGACACTCGCAAGGTCTGGGGCCAACGTCCTGACTTTC. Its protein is CASSPTLARSGANVLTF.

This CDR3 is CASRSQQGSGANVLTF. In nucleotides, the CDR3 is TGTGCCAGCAGGTCACAACAGGGCTCTGGGGCCAACGTCCTGACTTTC. The chain employs TRBV28 and TRBJ2-6, with D perhaps TRBD1 (6 bases). This CDR3 contains 16 residues. The V and J ends lost 6 bases and 0 bases respectively, with 12 bases between them. Germline-derived CDR1 and CDR2 are MDHEN and SYDVKM.

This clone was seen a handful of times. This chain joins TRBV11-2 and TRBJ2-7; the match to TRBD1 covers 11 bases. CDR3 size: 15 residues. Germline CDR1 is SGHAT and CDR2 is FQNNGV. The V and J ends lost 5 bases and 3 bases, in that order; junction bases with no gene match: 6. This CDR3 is CASSHTGTGGYEQYF. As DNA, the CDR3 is TGTGCCAGCAGCCATACCGGGACAGGGGGCTACGAGCAGTACTTC.

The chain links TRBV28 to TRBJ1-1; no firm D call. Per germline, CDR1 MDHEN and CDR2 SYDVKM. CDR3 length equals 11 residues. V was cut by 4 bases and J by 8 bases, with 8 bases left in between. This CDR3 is CASSYLEEAFF. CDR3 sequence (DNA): TGTGCCAGCAGTTACCTTGAAGAAGCTTTCTTT.

The CDR3 here is CASSLSHSPGEQYF. The CDR3 DNA reads TGTGCCAGCAGTTTAAGTCACTCTCCGGGCGAGCAGTACTTC. The genes are TRBV27 and TRBJ2-7; D is ambiguous. The CDR3 has 14 amino acids. Germline lookup yields CDR1 MNHEY and CDR2 SMNVEV (reference sequence). The ends were cut back, 2 bases at V and 6 bases at J, with 14 bases in the middle.

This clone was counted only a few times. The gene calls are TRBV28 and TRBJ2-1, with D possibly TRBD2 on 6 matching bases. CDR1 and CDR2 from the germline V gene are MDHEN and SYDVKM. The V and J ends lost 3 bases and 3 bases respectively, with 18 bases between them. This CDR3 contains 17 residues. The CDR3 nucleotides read TGTGCCAGCAGTTTCAGACGGGAGAGAGACGTCTACAATGAGCAGTTCTTC. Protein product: CASSFRRERDVYNEQFF.

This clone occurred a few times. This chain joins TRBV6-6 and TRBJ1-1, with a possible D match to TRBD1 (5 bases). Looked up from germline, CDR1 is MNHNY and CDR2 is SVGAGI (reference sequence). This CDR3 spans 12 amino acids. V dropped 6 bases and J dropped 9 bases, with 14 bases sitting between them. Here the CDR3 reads CASRNPSGQAFF. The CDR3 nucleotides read TGTGCCAGCAGAAACCCCTCGGGACAAGCTTTCTTT.